This TCR beta chain appears in the sequencing data of a study of blood T cell repertoires in COVID-19 (dated by TCRdb to 2018 to 2020). A note on the overall study: The collaborator samples originated in the United States, Italy and Spain and spanned the acute and convalescent phases of COVID-19. The repertoires were released in a freely available public database intended as a resource for research on the immune response to SARS-CoV-2. Sample metadata almost always included a de-identified subject ID, COVID-19 status, age in years and sex. Where available, HLA class I and class II types were taken from metadata supplied by the sample provider and were not determined by assay-based typing. Deeply sampled blood TCRbeta repertoires from subjects exposed to, actively infected with, or recovered from COVID-19 were included in the dataset. The samples were drawn from two sources: the first 160 participants of the ongoing ImmuneRACE study, and 950 to 1,500 subjects contributed by 6 global collaborators. The material from the prospective study consisted of cDNA or gDNA derived from T cells, B-cell-depleted T cells, or PBMCs. General study outcomes and caveats: The quantity of clinical and demographic metadata differed by source and by participant and was supplied without curation.

In Seattle, one collaborating source enrolled patients while the infection was active and tracked those patients longitudinally over the course of disease. Each collaborating institution followed its own protocols to collect whole blood in K2EDTA tubes. For TCRbeta analysis, collaborators shipped samples as frozen whole blood, isolated PBMCs, or DNA extracted from either of those sample types. The germline V gene gives CDR1 as MNHEY and CDR2 as SVGAGI. Including cysteine and phenylalanine, the CDR3 has 15 amino acids. Only the CDR3 DNA stays, 45 bases, in frame from base 1. The junction carries 20 bases between V and J, which are trimmed by 6 bases and 7 bases respectively. Concerning this clone: Its binding antigen is unknown. Per-base quality was not reported, and no clone a single base away is much larger than it.

TCRbeta CDR3 regions were amplified from genomic DNA by means of the immunoSEQ Assay, a bias-controlled multiplex PCR. Under the source paper's analysis protocol: Within the assay, amplification of reference gene primers was used to estimate how many nucleated cells each sample contained. To quantify the absolute abundance of each unique TCRbeta CDR3 rearrangement, sequence reads were collapsed and filtered. For each sample, productive Simpson clonality was calculated by taking the square root of Simpson's diversity index across productive rearrangements. TCRdb provides this immuneACCESS table in a form limited to in-frame rearrangements. Some clones are lacking; in checked studies, under half of them reflect an unresolved V gene, and why the rest are absent is not known. That table is the source of V, J and clone size, and D and trimming were worked out from the DNA. In this sample the table shows about 240,000 clones, roughly 85% of which occur a single time. 4% to 6% of the sample is in the top ten clones.

The rearrangement combines TRBV6-5 with TRBJ2-3, and possibly TRBD1, on 8 matching bases. The receptor was isolated from a man aged 50 or older with COVID-19, enrolled during active disease. The sample was peripheral blood. The base sequence is TGTGCCAGCAGAGGACAGGGAGGGAGTGTGAATACGCAGTATTTT. Its amino acids are CASRGQGGSVNTQYF.